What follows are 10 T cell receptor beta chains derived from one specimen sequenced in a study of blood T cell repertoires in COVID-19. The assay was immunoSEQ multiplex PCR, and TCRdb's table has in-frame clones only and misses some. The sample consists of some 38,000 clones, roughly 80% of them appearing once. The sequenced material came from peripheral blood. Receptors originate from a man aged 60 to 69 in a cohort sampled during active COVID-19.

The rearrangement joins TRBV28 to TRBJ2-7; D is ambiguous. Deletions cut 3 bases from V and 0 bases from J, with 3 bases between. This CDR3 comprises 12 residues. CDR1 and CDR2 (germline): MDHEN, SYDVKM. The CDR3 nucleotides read TGTGCCAGCAGTTTGAGCTCCTACGAGCAGTACTTC. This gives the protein CASSLSSYEQYF. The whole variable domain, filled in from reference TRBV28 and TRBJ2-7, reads DVKVTQSSRYLVKRTGEKVFLECVQDMDHENMFWYRQDPGLGLRLIYFSYDVKMKEKGDIPEGYSVSREKKERFSLILESASTNQTSMYLCASSLSSYEQYFGPGTRLTVT.

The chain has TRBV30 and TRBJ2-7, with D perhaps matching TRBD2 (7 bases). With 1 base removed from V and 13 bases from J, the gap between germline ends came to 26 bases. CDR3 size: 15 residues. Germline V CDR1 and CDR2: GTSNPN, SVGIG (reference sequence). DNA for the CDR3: TGTGCCTGGAGTGGATTTTATGGGGGCGCGGGGAGGGTTTACTTC. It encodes CAWSGFYGGAGRVYF.

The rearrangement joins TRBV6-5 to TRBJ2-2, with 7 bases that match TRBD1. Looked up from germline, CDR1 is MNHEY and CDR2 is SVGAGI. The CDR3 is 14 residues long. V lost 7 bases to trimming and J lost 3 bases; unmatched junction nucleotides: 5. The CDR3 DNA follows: TGTGCCAGCACCCCGGGACAGTACACCGGGGAGCTGTTTTTT. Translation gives CASTPGQYTGELFF.

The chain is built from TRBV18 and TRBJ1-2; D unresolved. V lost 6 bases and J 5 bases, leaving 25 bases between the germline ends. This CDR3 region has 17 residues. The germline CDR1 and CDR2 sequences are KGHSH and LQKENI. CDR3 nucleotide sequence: TGTGCCAGCTCGTCGTTCCGGACTCCGGACCCTATTTATGGCTACACCTTC. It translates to CASSSFRTPDPIYGYTF.

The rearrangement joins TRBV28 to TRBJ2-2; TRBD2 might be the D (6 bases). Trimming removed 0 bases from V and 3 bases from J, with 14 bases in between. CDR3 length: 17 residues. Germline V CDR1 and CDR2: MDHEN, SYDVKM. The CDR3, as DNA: TGTGCCAGCAGTTTATGGGCCGTGACTAGACACACCGGGGAGCTGTTTTTT. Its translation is CASSLWAVTRHTGELFF.

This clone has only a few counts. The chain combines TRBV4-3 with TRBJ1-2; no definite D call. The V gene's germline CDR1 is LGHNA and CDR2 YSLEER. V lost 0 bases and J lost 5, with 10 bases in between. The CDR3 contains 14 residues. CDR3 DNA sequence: TGCGCCAGCAGCCAAGATCGAGTCTTATATGGCTACACCTTC. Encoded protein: CASSQDRVLYGYTF.

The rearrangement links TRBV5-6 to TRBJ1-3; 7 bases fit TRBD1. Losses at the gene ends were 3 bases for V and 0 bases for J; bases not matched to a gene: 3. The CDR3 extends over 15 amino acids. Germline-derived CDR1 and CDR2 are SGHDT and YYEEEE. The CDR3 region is CASSWGTVSGNTIYF. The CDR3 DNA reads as TGTGCCAGCAGCTGGGGGACAGTCTCTGGAAACACCATATATTTT.

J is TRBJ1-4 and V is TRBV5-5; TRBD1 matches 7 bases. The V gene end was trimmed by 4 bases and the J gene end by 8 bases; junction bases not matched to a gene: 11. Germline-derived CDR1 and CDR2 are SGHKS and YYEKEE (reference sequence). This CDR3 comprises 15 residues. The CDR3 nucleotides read TGTGCCAGCAGCCTCGGGTCAGGGGGACCCGAAAAACTGTTTTTT. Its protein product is CASSLGSGGPEKLFF.

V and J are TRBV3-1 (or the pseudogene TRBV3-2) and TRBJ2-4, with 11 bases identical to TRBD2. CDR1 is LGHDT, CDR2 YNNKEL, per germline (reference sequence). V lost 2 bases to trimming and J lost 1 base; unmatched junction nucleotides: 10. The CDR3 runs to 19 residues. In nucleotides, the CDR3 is TGTGCCAGCAGCCAAACCCGGTTAGCGGGAGGGGAGGCCAAAAACATTCAGTACTTC. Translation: CASSQTRLAGGEAKNIQYF.

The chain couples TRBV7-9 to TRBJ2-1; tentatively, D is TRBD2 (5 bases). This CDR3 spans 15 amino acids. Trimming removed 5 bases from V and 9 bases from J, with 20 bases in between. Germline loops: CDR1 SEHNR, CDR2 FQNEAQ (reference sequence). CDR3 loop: CASSPQAGSSSEQFF. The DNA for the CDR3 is TGTGCCAGCAGCCCCCAGGCGGGTAGTTCCAGTGAGCAGTTCTTC.